These 9 T cell receptor beta chains came from one sample sequenced in a study of blood T cell repertoires in COVID-19. TCRdb's table, derived via immunoSEQ multiplex PCR, lists solely in-frame clones and lacks some. The sample includes a few hundred thousand clones, about 86% of them seen just once. What was sequenced was peripheral blood. These receptors all come from a man between 45 and 60 years old with active or convalescent COVID-19.

The chain joins TRBV28 to TRBJ1-3; D gene ambiguous. V was pared by 8 bases and J by 8 bases, with 13 bases between. Germline CDR1 is MDHEN and CDR2 is SYDVKM. This CDR3 has 12 amino acids. CDR3 in amino acids: CASCFRSDTIYF. CDR3 nucleotide sequence: TGTGCCAGCTGCTTTCGATCGGACACCATATATTTT.

The chain recombines TRBV7-8 with TRBJ1-1; D is ambiguous. This CDR3 region has 13 residues. Trimming left V 3 bases short and J 3 bases short, with 8 bases between. From germline, CDR1 is SGHVS and CDR2 FQNEAQ. CDR3 in DNA: TGTGCCAGCAGCTTGGACGGGGACACTGAAGCTTTCTTT. Translation: CASSLDGDTEAFF. The full variable domain, its missing parts supplied by reference TRBV7-8 and TRBJ1-1, is GAGVSQSPRYKVAKRGQDVALRCDPISGHVSLFWYQQALGQGPEFLTYFQNEAQLDKSGLPSDRFFAERPEGSVSTLKIQRTQQEDSAVYLCASSLDGDTEAFFGQGTRLTVV.

The chain employs TRBV6-5 and TRBJ2-1, with D maybe TRBD2 (6 bases). Germline V gives CDR1 MNHEY, CDR2 SVGAGI. The CDR3 is 14 residues long. With 2 bases removed from V and 5 bases from J, the gap between germline ends came to 10 bases. CDR3 residues: CASSYRAGHNEQFF. The CDR3 DNA is TGTGCCAGCAGTTACAGGGCGGGGCACAATGAGCAGTTCTTC.

This clone was recorded only once. CDR3 nucleotides: TGTGCCAGCAGCCCGCCCCCGCGGGCAGGGGGCTACGAGCAGTACTTC. It encodes CASSPPPRAGGYEQYF. The chain carries TRBV5-4 and TRBJ2-7; 7 positions match TRBD1. V shed 4 bases, J shed 3 bases, and the junction held 13 bases outside the gene matches. CDR1 and CDR2 from the germline V gene are SGHNT and YYREEE (reference sequence). The CDR3 loop spans 16 amino acids.

The chain links TRBV7-8 to TRBJ1-1, with a weak D call TRBD1 (5 bases). Germline V CDR1 and CDR2: SGHVS, FQNEAQ. Trimming left V 1 base short and J 10 bases short, with 7 bases between. There are 11 residues in the CDR3. The CDR3 protein is CASSLGGGAFF. For the CDR3, the DNA is TGTGCCAGCAGCTTAGGGGGCGGAGCTTTCTTT.

The rearrangement links TRBV6-2 or TRBV6-3 to TRBJ1-1; D unresolved. The V gene's germline CDR1 is MNHEY and CDR2 SVGEGT. Trimming stripped 0 bases from V and 3 bases from J, with 11 bases between. This CDR3 contains 15 residues. For the CDR3, the DNA is TGTGCCAGCAGTTACTCGCCTCCCCCAGACACTGAAGCTTTCTTT. As protein: CASSYSPPPDTEAFF.

The table lists this clone with a count of one. This chain uses TRBV5-5 with TRBJ2-5; D ambiguous. The CDR3 spans 12 residues. The V end lost 4 bases, the J end lost 4 bases, and 8 bases lay between the germline ends. CDR1 and CDR2 from the germline V gene are SGHKS and YYEKEE (reference sequence). CDR3 in amino acids: CASSQEIETQYF. The CDR3 coding sequence is TGTGCCAGCAGCCAGGAAATAGAGACCCAGTACTTC.

This rearrangement joins TRBV7-2 to TRBJ2-5, with 7 bases that match TRBD2. From germline, CDR1 is SGHTA and CDR2 FQGNSA. Trimming took 2 bases from V and 1 from J; bases not matched to a gene: 10. The CDR3 totals 17 residues. For the CDR3, the DNA is TGTGCCAGCAGCTTAAGGCCTGGCGGGGGTGCCCAAGAGACCCAGTACTTC. Its translation is CASSLRPGGGAQETQYF.

V usage is TRBV12-3 or TRBV12-4 and J usage is TRBJ1-2; D is ambiguous. The CDR3 loop spans 11 amino acids. Trimming removed 6 bases at V and 8 bases at J, with 10 bases between. The CDR3 nucleotides read TGTGCCAGCAGCCCGGGTTTCGGCTACACCTTC. It encodes CASSPGFGYTF.